Following are 31 T cell receptor beta chains from one sample sequenced in a study of blood T cell repertoires in COVID-19. Clones were read by immunoSEQ multiplex PCR, and TCRdb kept only the in-frame ones, dropping some. The sample shows 250,000 to 300,000 clones, 85% to 90% of them seen only once. Sequenced: peripheral blood. The receptor source for this set is a man younger than 35 with active or convalescent COVID-19.

The rearrangement links TRBV27 to TRBJ2-7; D is possibly TRBD2 (6 bases). Per the germline V gene, CDR1 is MNHEY and CDR2 is SMNVEV (reference sequence). This CDR3 is built from 14 residues. V was trimmed by 0 bases and J by 3 bases, leaving 9 bases between them. The CDR3 sequence is CASSLSEGHYEQYF. The CDR3 DNA reads TGTGCCAGCAGTTTATCGGAGGGCCACTACGAGCAGTACTTC.

The rearrangement joins TRBV24-1 to TRBJ2-2; D remains unclear. The length of the CDR3 is 13 residues. V gave up 5 bases and J gave up 1 base, with 4 bases separating them. Per the germline V gene, CDR1 is KGHDR and CDR2 is SFDVKD. For the CDR3, the DNA is TGTGCCACCAGTGCCAGGAACACCGGGGAGCTGTTTTTT. Translation: CATSARNTGELFF.

The chain is built from TRBV11-1 and TRBJ2-4, with a possible D match to TRBD1 (6 bases). The V end was cut by 5 bases, the J end by 9 bases, with 20 bases between. The CDR3 runs 15 residues. Germline CDR1 and CDR2: SGHAT and FQDESV (reference sequence). CDR3 sequence reads: CASSAAPRGGGIQYF. For the CDR3, the DNA is TGTGCCAGCAGCGCAGCCCCCAGGGGTGGAGGCATTCAGTACTTC.

A single count supports this clone. CDR3 coding DNA: TGTGCCAGCAGCAAGATCAGGGGTTGCGCTTTCTTT. As protein: CASSKIRGCAFF. J is TRBJ1-1 and V is TRBV21-1; the table assigns TRBD1, which was not confirmed against the DNA. TRBV21-1 is a pseudogene. The CDR3 has 12 residues.

This clone has just one count. The rearrangement uses TRBV5-1 and TRBJ2-2; 7 bases fit TRBD2. The CDR3 is 15 amino acids. Trimming cost V 2 bases and J 3 bases; bases outside gene matches: 4. Germline V gene sequence: CDR1 SGHRS, CDR2 YFSETQ. The CDR3 loop is CASSLSLADTGELFF. The CDR3 DNA sequence: TGCGCCAGCAGCTTAAGCCTAGCGGACACCGGGGAGCTGTTTTTT.

The chain combines TRBV2 with TRBJ1-1; D unresolved. Germline values: CDR1 SNHLY, CDR2 FYNNEI. Trimming took off 7 bases at V and 2 bases at J, with 14 bases between the two ends. The CDR3 runs 14 residues. Here the CDR3 DNA reads TGTGCCAGCAAATTAGTCCTAATAAACACTGAAGCTTTCTTT. Its protein is CASKLVLINTEAFF. Variable domain in full (rest from reference TRBV2 and TRBJ1-1): EPEVTQTPSHQVTQMGQEVILRCVPISNHLYFYWYRQILGQKVEFLVSFYNNEISEKSEIFDDQFSVERPDGSNFTLKIRSTKLEDSAMYFCASKLVLINTEAFFGQGTRLTVV.

V and J are TRBV2 and TRBJ2-1, with a possible D match to TRBD1 (6 bases). Trimming pared 7 bases from V and 0 bases from J, leaving 13 bases between. The CDR3 consists of 15 residues. In germline, CDR1 is SNHLY, CDR2 FYNNEI. CDR3 DNA: TGTGCCAGCATCTTGGACAGAAGCTCCTACAATGAGCAGTTCTTC. Translated: CASILDRSSYNEQFF. Full variable domain (outside the CDR3, taken from reference TRBV2 and TRBJ2-1): EPEVTQTPSHQVTQMGQEVILRCVPISNHLYFYWYRQILGQKVEFLVSFYNNEISEKSEIFDDQFSVERPDGSNFTLKIRSTKLEDSAMYFCASILDRSSYNEQFFGPGTRLTVL.

The V call is TRBV6-5, the J call TRBJ2-7, with D possibly being TRBD2 (6 bases). V lost 0 bases to trimming and J lost 6 bases, with 9 bases between them. Germline V gene sequence: CDR1 MNHEY, CDR2 SVGAGI. The CDR3 sequence is 13 residues long. The CDR3 sequence is CASSYSSGGEQYF. The CDR3 coding sequence is TGTGCCAGCAGTTACTCCTCCGGGGGCGAGCAGTACTTC.

The chain couples TRBV30 to TRBJ2-3; D is ambiguous. This CDR3 has 17 amino acids. Looked up from germline, CDR1 is GTSNPN and CDR2 is SVGIG (reference sequence). Trimming took 0 bases from V and 0 from J, leaving 16 bases between them. Here the CDR3 DNA reads TGTGCCTGGAGTGTACGCCCACAACCCCTGAGCACAGATACGCAGTATTTT. Protein sequence: CAWSVRPQPLSTDTQYF.

This chain joins TRBV7-9 and TRBJ2-3; D ambiguous. The CDR3 is 16 amino acids. With 5 bases removed from V and 3 bases from J, the gap between germline ends came to 18 bases. Germline V gene sequence: CDR1 SEHNR, CDR2 FQNEAQ (reference sequence). DNA of the CDR3: TGTGCCAGCAGCGAGATAATGACTCACCTAACAGATACGCAGTATTTT. This codes for CASSEIMTHLTDTQYF.

This clone was found a few times. The chain is built from TRBV30 and TRBJ1-5, with 7 bases matching TRBD1. CDR3 length: 14 amino acids. With V trimmed by 5 bases and J by 2 bases, 6 bases remained unmatched. Germline loops: CDR1 GTSNPN, CDR2 SVGIG (reference sequence). The CDR3 spells CAWSKGAGNQPQHF. The CDR3 DNA reads TGTGCCTGGTCAAAGGGGGCAGGCAATCAGCCCCAGCATTTT.

This sequence joins TRBV19 and TRBJ2-1; possible D gene TRBD2, 5 bases. Trimming removed 4 bases from V and 5 bases from J, with 9 bases in between. Germline V gene sequence: CDR1 LNHDA, CDR2 SQIVND (reference sequence). The CDR3 contains 13 residues. CDR3 DNA: TGTGCCAGTAGTACCCGGGGTAACAATGAGCAGTTCTTC. Translated, it gives CASSTRGNNEQFF. Filled out from reference TRBV19 and TRBJ2-1, the complete variable domain reads DGGITQSPKYLFRKEGQNVTLSCEQNLNHDAMYWYRQDPGQGLRLIYYSQIVNDFQKGDIAEGYSVSREKKESFPLTVTSAQKNPTAFYLCASSTRGNNEQFFGPGTRLTVL.

CDR3 coding DNA: TGTGCCAGCAGCGTAGGTCTAGCGGGGGGGCAAGAGACCCAGTACTTC. Protein product: CASSVGLAGGQETQYF. The V call is TRBV9, the J call TRBJ2-5, with 12 bases matching TRBD2. Germline V gives CDR1 SGDLS, CDR2 YYNGEE. The CDR3 covers 16 residues. The J segment lost 2 bases and the V segment lost 0 bases, leaving 2 bases of the junction unmatched.

The V gene is TRBV11-2, the J gene TRBJ2-3; 7 nucleotides align to TRBD1. The CDR3 extends over 14 amino acids. Losses at the gene ends were 5 bases for V and 3 bases for J; bases not matched to a gene: 5. Germline values: CDR1 SGHAT, CDR2 FQNNGV. CDR3 sequence reads: CASSTRQGTDTQYF. Here the CDR3 DNA reads TGTGCCAGCAGCACCCGACAGGGTACAGATACGCAGTATTTT.

The chain has TRBV15 and TRBJ1-1; 7 bases align to TRBD1. The CDR3 spans 16 residues. V gave up 0 bases and J gave up 1 base; unmatched junction bases: 5. The germline gives CDR1 LNHNV, CDR2 YYDKDF (reference sequence). In nucleotides, the CDR3 is TGTGCCACCAGCAGAGATTTGACAGGGACGAACACTGAAGCTTTCTTT. It yields the protein CATSRDLTGTNTEAFF.

J is TRBJ2-3 and V is TRBV2, with 11 positions matching TRBD2. Germline V gives CDR1 SNHLY, CDR2 FYNNEI. The ends lost 6 bases at V and 4 bases at J; junction bases unmatched: 15. The CDR3 covers 18 residues. The CDR3 bases are TGTGCCAGCAGCACATCCCCCACTAGCGGGAGTAACTCAGATACGCAGTATTTT. Protein product: CASSTSPTSGSNSDTQYF.

This chain connects TRBV9 to TRBJ1-4, with 8 bases matching TRBD1. The J segment lost 3 bases and the V segment lost 3 bases, leaving 4 bases of the junction unmatched. Germline V lookup: CDR1 SGDLS, CDR2 YYNGEE. CDR3 size: 15 residues. CDR3 DNA: TGTGCCAGCAGCGCCTGGGGACAGGCTAATGAAAAACTGTTTTTT. Its protein product is CASSAWGQANEKLFF. The full variable domain, with the rest looked up from reference TRBV9 and TRBJ1-4, is DSGVTQTPKHLITATGQRVTLRCSPRSGDLSVYWYQQSLDQGLQFLIQYYNGEERAKGNILERFSAQQFPDLHSELNLSSLELGDSALYFCASSAWGQANEKLFFGSGTQLSVL.

The genes are TRBV14 and TRBJ2-7, with a weak D call TRBD1 (6 bases). The CDR3 totals 13 residues. The V gene lost 6 bases and the J gene lost 7 bases, with 16 bases spanning the gap. CDR1 is SGHDN, CDR2 FVKESK, per germline. CDR3 in amino acids: CASRPQGMGEQYF. The DNA for the CDR3 is TGTGCCAGCAGGCCCCAGGGGATGGGGGAGCAGTACTTC.

This chain connects TRBV28 to TRBJ2-7; possible D gene TRBD1, 6 bases. Trimming cost V 6 bases and J 2 bases, with 14 bases left between them. Germline values: CDR1 MDHEN, CDR2 SYDVKM. The length of the CDR3 is 14 residues. CDR3 protein: CASRPTGQTYEQYF. CDR3 DNA: TGTGCCAGCAGACCCACGGGACAAACCTACGAGCAGTACTTC.

This chain connects TRBV11-2 to TRBJ2-1; 9 bases map to TRBD2. The CDR3 totals 18 residues. With 2 bases clipped from V and 5 bases from J, the junction kept 13 bases outside the gene matches. From germline, CDR1 is SGHAT and CDR2 FQNNGV. The CDR3 DNA reads TGTGCCAGCAGCTTAAATTTTGGGCGGGGGGGATTCGACAATGAGCAGTTCTTC. Amino acids: CASSLNFGRGGFDNEQFF.

V usage is TRBV6-6 and J usage is TRBJ2-1; D may be TRBD2 (7 bases). V dropped 3 bases and J dropped 6 bases, with 18 bases sitting between them. The CDR3 sequence is 16 residues long. The germline gives CDR1 MNHNY, CDR2 SVGAGI (reference sequence). CDR3 region: CASSYGGGSYANEQFF. CDR3 in DNA: TGTGCCAGCAGTTATGGGGGGGGCTCCTACGCCAATGAGCAGTTCTTC.

This chain uses TRBV7-3 with TRBJ2-1, with 14 bases identical to TRBD2. With 5 bases clipped from V and 9 bases from J, the junction kept 9 bases outside the gene matches. The CDR3 spans 16 residues. CDR1 and CDR2 (germline): SGHTA, FQGTGA. The CDR3 here is CASSNFGTSGGTEQFF. The CDR3 DNA is TGTGCCAGCAGCAACTTCGGGACTAGCGGGGGTACTGAGCAGTTCTTC.

The chain is built from TRBV10-3 and TRBJ2-1; 14 nucleotides align to TRBD2. CDR1 ENHRY and CDR2 SYGVKD come from the germline V gene. With V trimmed by 9 bases and J by 5 bases, 6 bases remained unmatched. This CDR3 has 15 residues. The CDR3 coding sequence is TGTGCCATAAGAGGGACTAGCGGGAGTCACAATGAGCAGTTCTTC. Protein: CAIRGTSGSHNEQFF.

Comment on this clone: A much larger clonotype is one base distant, so this may be a read error. The chain is built from TRBV27 and TRBJ1-1; 10 bases are a match to TRBD1. The CDR3 contains 14 residues. V shed 2 bases, J shed 4 bases, and the junction held 1 base outside the gene matches. CDR1 is MNHEY and CDR2 is SMNVEV in the germline V gene (reference sequence). The CDR3 here is CASSLRTGGTEAFF. CDR3 DNA sequence: TGTGCCAGCAGTTTACGGACAGGGGGCACTGAAGCTTTCTTT.

This clone was observed once. The chain employs TRBV2 and TRBJ1-2; D might be TRBD1 (6 bases). Germline loops: CDR1 SNHLY, CDR2 FYNNEI. Between the trimmed V and J ends, which lost 5 bases and 2 bases, there was a span of 21 bases. This CDR3 region has 17 residues. In nucleotides, the CDR3 is TGTGCCAGCAGTCTCCGGGGGGCGCGGACCCACAACTATGGCTACACCTTC. Translated: CASSLRGARTHNYGYTF.

This chain links TRBV10-1 with TRBJ2-7; D unresolved. Germline V gene lookup returns CDR1 WNHNN and CDR2 SYGVQD (reference sequence). The CDR3 loop spans 13 amino acids. V lost 8 bases and J 2 bases, leaving 13 bases between the germline ends. DNA for the CDR3: TGCGCCAGCGTCCAGGCCTCTCCCTACGAGCAGTACTTC. This translates into CASVQASPYEQYF.

The chain combines TRBV5-4 with TRBJ2-6; 8 bases line up with TRBD2. This CDR3 is built from 17 residues. V lost 1 base and J lost 3; bases outside the gene matches: 6. Germline CDR1 is SGHNT and CDR2 is YYREEE (reference sequence). The CDR3 DNA is TGTGCCAGCAGCTTGCGAAGCGGGAGTAGTGGGGCCAACGTCCTGACTTTC. As protein: CASSLRSGSSGANVLTF.

V and J are TRBV6-5 and TRBJ1-3, with a tentative D call TRBD1 (5 bases). Trimming cost V 5 bases and J 4 bases, with 9 bases left between them. This CDR3 has 13 amino acids. Germline values: CDR1 MNHEY, CDR2 SVGAGI. The CDR3 nucleotides are TGTGCCAGCAGTAGGGACTGGGGAAACACCATATATTTT. Encoded protein: CASSRDWGNTIYF.

DNA of the CDR3: TGTGCCAGCAGTCGGGGGGGTATGAACACTGAAGCTTTCTTT. Encoded protein: CASSRGGMNTEAFF. The chain joins TRBV28 to TRBJ1-1, with D possibly being TRBD1 (5 bases). The CDR3 length is 14 residues. Germline CDR1 reads MDHEN; CDR2 reads SYDVKM. Trimming shortened V by 5 bases and J by 0 bases, and 10 bases separated the two germline ends.

The gene calls are TRBV6-5 and TRBJ1-3; a weak D match, TRBD1 (5 bases). The CDR3 sequence is 15 residues long. The V and J ends lost 6 bases and 3 bases respectively, with 15 bases between them. Per germline, CDR1 MNHEY and CDR2 SVGAGI. In DNA form, the CDR3 reads TGTGCCAGCAGCCGACCGGGGGATGTTGGAAACACCATATATTTT. It yields the protein CASSRPGDVGNTIYF.

The chain couples TRBV28 to TRBJ2-1; D is unresolved. V was pared by 7 bases and J by 14 bases, with 15 bases between. Germline CDR1 MDHEN, CDR2 SYDVKM. The length of the CDR3 is 11 residues. The CDR3 spells CASTDRQVEFF. DNA of the CDR3: TGTGCCAGCACCGACCGGCAGGTTGAGTTCTTC.